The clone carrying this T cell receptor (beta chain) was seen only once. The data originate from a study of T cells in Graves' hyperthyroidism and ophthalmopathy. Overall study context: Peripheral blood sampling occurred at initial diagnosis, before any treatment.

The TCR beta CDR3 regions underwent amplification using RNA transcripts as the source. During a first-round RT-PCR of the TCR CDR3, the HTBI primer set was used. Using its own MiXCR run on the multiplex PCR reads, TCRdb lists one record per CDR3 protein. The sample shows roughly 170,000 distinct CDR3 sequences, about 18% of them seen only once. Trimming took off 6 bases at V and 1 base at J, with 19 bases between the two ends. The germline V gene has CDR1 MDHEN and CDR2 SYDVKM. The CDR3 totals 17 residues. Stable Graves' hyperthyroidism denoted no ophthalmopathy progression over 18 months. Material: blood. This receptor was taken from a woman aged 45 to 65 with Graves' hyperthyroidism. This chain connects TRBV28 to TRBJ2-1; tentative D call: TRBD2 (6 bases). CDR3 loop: CASRPVEGARSYNEQFF. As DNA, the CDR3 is TGTGCCAGCAGGCCGGTGGAGGGAGCACGGTCCTACAATGAGCAGTTCTTC.